One sample yielded the 30 T cell receptor beta chains listed below, sequenced in a study of PD-1 blockade in classical Hodgkin lymphoma (dated by TCRdb to 2018 to 2021). What this sample's time point label stands for: cycle 4 day 1 (C4D1), after five to seven weeks of nivolumab. Every trial patient had relapsed after autologous stem cell transplantation, and cohorts A, B and C differed in prior brentuximab vedotin exposure. The library was built by means of the immunoSEQ multiplex PCR assay. Entries here come from immuneACCESS through TCRdb and include only in-frame sequences with V and J called. Some clones fail to appear in such tables; in the studies checked, an unresolved V gene covers under half of the shortfall, and the cause of the remainder is unknown. The sample table holds roughly 48,000 clones, of which around nine tenths were seen once. 6.5% to 8% of the sample belongs to the ten largest clones.

Specimen: peripheral blood mononuclear cells (PBMCs), collected before the fourth cycle of nivolumab. The receptors were sampled from a human donor with classical Hodgkin lymphoma.

This chain uses TRBV19 with TRBJ1-4; unclear D gene. This CDR3 contains 13 residues. V lost 5 bases and J lost 3, with 7 bases in between. Germline loops: CDR1 LNHDA, CDR2 SQIVND (reference sequence). CDR3 in amino acids: CASSAQPNEKLFF. As DNA, the CDR3 is TGTGCCAGTAGTGCCCAGCCTAATGAAAAACTGTTTTTT.

The chain employs TRBV28 and TRBJ2-7; D may be TRBD1 or TRBD2 (5 bases each). Germline CDR1 MDHEN, CDR2 SYDVKM. V was trimmed by 3 bases and J by 2 bases, leaving 11 bases between them. This CDR3 has 14 amino acids. DNA for the CDR3: TGTGCCAGCAGTTTCAACCCGGGGCCCTACGAGCAGTACTTC. Translating it yields CASSFNPGPYEQYF.

The chain combines TRBV28 with TRBJ2-7; maybe TRBD1 (5 bases). The CDR3 totals 13 residues. Trimming took off 3 bases at V and 3 bases at J, with 9 bases between the two ends. CDR1 and CDR2 from the germline V gene are MDHEN and SYDVKM. The CDR3 is CASSFRQHYEQYF. For the CDR3, the DNA is TGTGCCAGCAGTTTCCGACAGCACTACGAGCAGTACTTC.

The CDR3 region has the DNA TGTGCCAGCAGTTACCCCGGGACAGGGGTCTACGAGCAGTACTTC. As protein: CASSYPGTGVYEQYF. This sequence joins TRBV6-6 and TRBJ2-7, with 10 bases fitting TRBD1. This CDR3 comprises 15 residues. Per germline, CDR1 MNHNY and CDR2 SVGAGI (reference sequence). Unmatched junction bases numbered 4, after V lost 2 bases and J lost 3 bases.

Written as DNA, the CDR3 is TGTGCCATCAGATCGGGACTAGCGGGAGATACGCAGTATTTT. This sequence encodes CAIRSGLAGDTQYF. J is TRBJ2-3 and V is TRBV10-3; TRBD2 matches at 12 bases. After removal of 6 bases from V and 5 bases from J, the junction contained 3 bases not matched to a gene. This CDR3 contains 14 residues. In germline, CDR1 is ENHRY, CDR2 SYGVKD.

The chain uses TRBV5-1 and TRBJ2-7; D remains unclear. V lost 0 bases and J 0 bases, leaving 13 bases between the germline ends. The CDR3 consists of 16 residues. Germline V CDR1 and CDR2: SGHRS, YFSETQ. The CDR3 nucleotides are TGCGCCAGCAGCTTGGAGGGCCGGTTCAGCTCCTACGAGCAGTACTTC. Translation gives CASSLEGRFSSYEQYF.

This chain joins TRBV12-5 and TRBJ1-1; perhaps TRBD1 as D (6 bases). This CDR3 spans 15 amino acids. In germline, CDR1 is LGHNT, CDR2 FRNRAP. Trimming left V 0 bases short and J 3 bases short, with 11 bases between. The CDR3 loop reads CASGLVQGRDTEAFF. As DNA, the CDR3 is TGTGCTAGTGGTTTGGTACAGGGTCGAGACACTGAAGCTTTCTTT.

Concerning this clone itself: Other DNA variants within this sample encode the same CDR3. This rearrangement joins TRBV2 to TRBJ2-3, with D unclear. The germline gives CDR1 SNHLY, CDR2 FYNNEI. V lost 2 bases and J lost 6, with 3 bases in between. This CDR3 is built from 11 residues. The CDR3: CASSETDTQYF. The CDR3 DNA reads as TGTGCCAGCAGTGAAACGGATACGCAGTATTTT.

The chain is built from TRBV9 and TRBJ1-6; 8 nucleotides match TRBD1. CDR3 length: 14 amino acids. Per the germline V gene, CDR1 is SGDLS and CDR2 is YYNGEE. Germline trimming cut 3 bases from V and 5 bases from J; bases unmatched to any gene: 1. DNA of the CDR3: TGTGCCAGCAGCGGGGGACAGGATAATTCACCCCTCCACTTT. It encodes CASSGGQDNSPLHF.

The chain is built from TRBV2 and TRBJ2-7; 10 bases are a match to TRBD2. The CDR3 loop spans 15 amino acids. Germline CDR1 is SNHLY and CDR2 is FYNNEI. Trimming cost V 6 bases and J 1 base; bases outside gene matches: 6. CDR3 residues: CASRGGAGGSYEQYF. The CDR3 region has the DNA TGTGCCAGCAGAGGTGGAGCGGGAGGGTCCTACGAGCAGTACTTC. The complete variable domain, with remaining parts taken from reference TRBV2 and TRBJ2-7, reads EPEVTQTPSHQVTQMGQEVILRCVPISNHLYFYWYRQILGQKVEFLVSFYNNEISEKSEIFDDQFSVERPDGSNFTLKIRSTKLEDSAMYFCASRGGAGGSYEQYFGPGTRLTVT.

The V gene is TRBV18, the J gene TRBJ1-4; possibly TRBD1 for D (5 bases). V lost 4 bases and J 8 bases, leaving 8 bases between the germline ends. CDR1 and CDR2 from the germline V gene are KGHSH and LQKENI. CDR3 length equals 12 residues. CDR3 loop: CASSLGREKLFF. CDR3 in DNA: TGTGCCAGCTCACTGGGACGGGAAAAACTGTTTTTT.

This chain joins TRBV27 and TRBJ2-1; weak D call: TRBD2 (5 bases). Trimming shortened V by 1 base and J by 0 bases, and 7 bases separated the two germline ends. This CDR3 is 15 amino acids long. The V gene's germline CDR1 is MNHEY and CDR2 SMNVEV (reference sequence). Written as DNA, the CDR3 is TGTGCCAGCAGTTTATTTGGGAGCTCCTACAATGAGCAGTTCTTC. It codes for CASSLFGSSYNEQFF.

The CDR3 here is CASSQGGQGAGLADQETQYF. In DNA form, the CDR3 reads TGTGCCAGCAGCCAAGGGGGACAGGGGGCGGGACTAGCGGACCAAGAGACCCAGTACTTC. V usage is TRBV4-2 and J usage is TRBJ2-5, with a tentative D call TRBD1 (12 bases). CDR3 size: 20 residues. Trimming shortened V by 1 base and J by 0 bases, and 24 bases separated the two germline ends. Germline values: CDR1 LGHNA, CDR2 YNFKEQ.

Here the CDR3 DNA reads TGTGCCAGCAGCTTAGCTCCGACAGGGTTGGGAGCTGAAGCTTTCTTT. This codes for CASSLAPTGLGAEAFF. The chain has TRBV7-2 and TRBJ1-1; 7 positions agree with TRBD1. J gave up 6 bases and V 0 bases, and 10 bases lay outside the gene matches. CDR1 and CDR2 (germline): SGHTA, FQGNSA. This CDR3 is 16 amino acids long. Filled out from reference TRBV7-2 and TRBJ1-1, the complete variable domain reads GAGVSQSPSNKVTEKGKDVELRCDPISGHTALYWYRQSLGQGLEFLIYFQGNSAPDKSGLPSDRFSAERTGGSVSTLTIQRTQQEDSAVYLCASSLAPTGLGAEAFFGQGTRLTVV.

The V gene is TRBV10-1, the J gene TRBJ2-3, with D possibly TRBD2 on 5 matching bases. This CDR3 comprises 16 residues. Germline CDR1 and CDR2: WNHNN and SYGVQD (reference sequence). V was trimmed by 4 bases and J by 0 bases, leaving 14 bases between them. CDR3 sequence (DNA): TGCGCCAGCAGTGGACTGGACTTTTCTAGCACAGATACGCAGTATTTT. Encoded protein: CASSGLDFSSTDTQYF.

The chain combines TRBV5-1 with TRBJ2-7; D uncertain. CDR1 is SGHRS and CDR2 is YFSETQ in the germline V gene. The CDR3 has 13 residues. Trimming cost V 6 bases and J 0 bases, with 10 bases left between them. CDR3 nucleotides: TGCGCCAGCAAAGGCTCGAGCTCCTACGAGCAGTACTTC. It yields the protein CASKGSSSYEQYF. Full variable domain (missing parts from reference TRBV5-1 and TRBJ2-7): KAGVTQTPRYLIKTRGQQVTLSCSPISGHRSVSWYQQTPGQGLQFLFEYFSETQRNKGNFPGRFSGRQFSNSRSEMNVSTLELGDSALYLCASKGSSSYEQYFGPGTRLTVT.

The chain couples TRBV6-5 to TRBJ2-3; D possibly matches TRBD1 or TRBD2 (5 bases each). The CDR3 is 14 residues long. Germline lookup yields CDR1 MNHEY and CDR2 SVGAGI. Trimming removed 2 bases at V and 3 bases at J, with 9 bases between. The CDR3 DNA is TGTGCCAGCAGTTACGGGGGTTCGACAGATACGCAGTATTTT. This codes for CASSYGGSTDTQYF.

This chain links TRBV7-2 with TRBJ1-3; D is unclear. Germline V gives CDR1 SGHTA, CDR2 FQGNSA. V was clipped by 1 base and J by 6 bases, with 13 bases between them. The CDR3 spans 15 residues. CDR3 sequence: CASSLEKGRKNTIYF. CDR3 sequence (DNA): TGTGCCAGCAGCTTAGAGAAAGGCAGAAAAAACACCATATATTTT.

Only one count was recorded for this clone. The chain recombines TRBV5-1 with TRBJ2-2; D possibly corresponds to TRBD2 (6 bases). CDR1 and CDR2 (germline): SGHRS, YFSETQ. V was pared by 1 base and J by 3 bases, with 13 bases between. The length of the CDR3 is 16 residues. Here the CDR3 DNA reads TGCGCCAGCAGCTTGATGTCCAGCGGGTACACCGGGGAGCTGTTTTTT. It is translated as CASSLMSSGYTGELFF.

This clone was detected only a few times. The rearrangement joins TRBV5-8 to TRBJ2-5, with unresolved D. V lost 6 bases and J lost 2, with 17 bases in between. Germline CDR1 is SGHTS and CDR2 is YDEGEE. This CDR3 spans 15 amino acids. CDR3 sequence (DNA): TGTGCCAGCACACCCTCCCAGGTTTTACAAGAGACCCAGTACTTC. This translates into CASTPSQVLQETQYF.

The chain is built from TRBV11-3 and TRBJ2-2; D remains unclear. This CDR3 is built from 13 residues. With 5 bases removed from V and 6 bases from J, the gap between germline ends came to 10 bases. CDR1 and CDR2 from the germline V gene are SGHNT and YENEEA. CDR3 in amino acids: CASSPGGPGELFF. As DNA, the CDR3 is TGTGCCAGCAGCCCGGGCGGACCCGGGGAGCTGTTTTTT.

The chain joins TRBV6-1 to TRBJ2-1, with a weak D call TRBD1 (5 bases). This CDR3 spans 12 amino acids. Trimming left V 5 bases short and J 7 bases short, with 9 bases between. Germline CDR1 is MNHNS and CDR2 is SASEGT. Written as DNA, the CDR3 is TGTGCCAGCAGTAGGACACTTAATGAGCAGTTCTTC. It is translated as CASSRTLNEQFF.

The chain has TRBV4-3 and TRBJ1-1; no reliable D call. The V gene's germline CDR1 is LGHNA and CDR2 YSLEER. Trimming took 1 base from V and 0 from J, leaving 6 bases between them. The CDR3 consists of 14 residues. The CDR3 loop reads CASSQGLVNTEAFF. The DNA of the CDR3 is TGCGCCAGCAGCCAAGGGTTGGTGAACACTGAAGCTTTCTTT.

The table lists this clone with a few counts. The chain employs TRBV21-1 and TRBJ1-1. TRBV21-1 is flagged as a pseudogene. The CDR3 totals 16 residues. CDR3 region: CASDAYKTEGHTEAFF. CDR3 DNA: TGTGCCAGCGACGCCTATAAAACTGAGGGCCACACTGAAGCTTTCTTT.

The table lists this clone with a few counts. The J gene is TRBJ1-6, the V gene TRBV5-1, with D possibly matching TRBD1 (5 bases). Trimming pared 0 bases from V and 5 bases from J, leaving 6 bases between. Per the germline V gene, CDR1 is SGHRS and CDR2 is YFSETQ. This CDR3 is built from 14 residues. CDR3 nucleotides: TGCGCCAGCAGCTTGGGGGACGATAATTCACCCCTCCACTTT. Its translation is CASSLGDDNSPLHF.

The rearrangement links TRBV5-1 to TRBJ2-2; D gene unclear. Germline V gene sequence: CDR1 SGHRS, CDR2 YFSETQ. This CDR3 contains 13 residues. The V end lost 1 base, the J end lost 6 bases, and 7 bases lay between the germline ends. CDR3 DNA: TGCGCCAGCAGCTTGTTTGGCTCCGGGGAGCTGTTTTTT. It is translated as CASSLFGSGELFF.

This clone was observed a single time. The V and J genes are TRBV28 and TRBJ2-2; possible D gene TRBD2, 6 bases. Germline loops: CDR1 MDHEN, CDR2 SYDVKM. This CDR3 is built from 14 residues. The CDR3 region is CASLAGRNTGELFF. CDR3 nucleotide sequence: TGTGCGAGCCTCGCGGGGCGAAACACCGGGGAGCTGTTTTTT.

V gene TRBV4-2 combines with J gene TRBJ1-2; tentative D call: TRBD1 (6 bases). Germline values: CDR1 LGHNA, CDR2 YNFKEQ. V was pared by 1 base and J by 8 bases, with 11 bases between. The CDR3 runs 13 residues. The CDR3: CASSQAAGEGYTF. The CDR3 DNA reads as TGTGCCAGCAGCCAAGCGGCAGGGGAGGGCTACACCTTC.

The CDR3 nucleotides are TGCGCCAGCAGCCCAGGGGTTACCACCTACGAGCAGTACTTC. This gives the protein CASSPGVTTYEQYF. This chain connects TRBV5-1 to TRBJ2-7, with D maybe TRBD1 (6 bases). V lost 4 bases and J lost 2, with 13 bases in between. Germline CDR1 is SGHRS and CDR2 is YFSETQ. CDR3 size: 14 residues.

The gene calls are TRBV11-2 and TRBJ2-2; unclear D gene. Looked up from germline, CDR1 is SGHAT and CDR2 is FQNNGV. Trimming took off 4 bases at V and 9 bases at J, with 12 bases between the two ends. The CDR3 spans 13 residues. The CDR3 coding sequence is TGTGCCAGCAGCTCTTATCTCAGCCGGGAGCTGTTTTTT. As protein: CASSSYLSRELFF.